The sample holds many counts of the clone carrying this T cell receptor beta chain. Its antigen remains unidentified. This specimen comes from a study of T cell repertoires in cytomegalovirus infection. Study-wide points: The cumulative frequency of public TCR beta families identified carriers of CMV plus the relevant HLA.

The CDR3 extends over 12 amino acids. V lost 3 bases and J 4 bases, leaving 3 bases between the germline ends. Per the germline V gene, CDR1 is SGHVS and CDR2 is FQNEAQ. Via MiXCR, TCRdb re-called the reads, giving one row per CDR3 protein. The sample contains some 920,000 distinct CDR3 sequences, around 29% of which appear only once. The clonotype comes from a human donor in good health (CMV status not recorded). Some clones in this sample may be carry-over from other donors' samples. The starting material was cultured CD8+ T cells from PBMCs, obtained from culture after CMV antigen stimulation. The chain employs TRBV7-8 and TRBJ1-4; D not certain. The CDR3 DNA reads as TGTGCCAGCAGCTTGCGTAATGAAAAACTGTTTTTT. It codes for CASSLRNEKLFF.